This passage covers 14 T cell receptor beta chains from one sample sequenced in a study of blood T cell repertoires in COVID-19. Sequencing used immunoSEQ multiplex PCR; TCRdb keeps in-frame clones, though not all of them. The table includes about 200,000 clones, over 75% detected once. Sequencing was performed on peripheral blood. The receptors were sampled from a man in his fifties with COVID-19, enrolled during active disease.

The chain links TRBV7-9 to TRBJ2-5; 9 bases are shared with TRBD1. Germline CDR1 is SEHNR and CDR2 is FQNEAQ (reference sequence). This CDR3 has 16 amino acids. V trimming: 3 bases; J trimming: 1 base; junction bases outside the gene matches: 6. As DNA, the CDR3 is TGTGCCAGCAGCTTTGCCGGGACAGGGATCCAAGAGACCCAGTACTTC. This encodes CASSFAGTGIQETQYF.

The V call is TRBV18, the J call TRBJ1-4; no clear D. Per the germline V gene, CDR1 is KGHSH and CDR2 is LQKENI. The CDR3 covers 16 residues. Trimming stripped 6 bases from V and 2 bases from J, with 16 bases between. DNA of the CDR3: TGTGCCAGCTCCCTAGATCTTGCCGGGACTAATGAAAAACTGTTTTTT. The encoded protein is CASSLDLAGTNEKLFF.

The chain recombines TRBV19 with TRBJ1-2, with D unresolved. The CDR3 runs to 14 residues. CDR1 is LNHDA and CDR2 is SQIVND in the germline V gene (reference sequence). Deletions cut 3 bases from V and 4 bases from J, with 12 bases between. CDR3 loop: CASSILRVGYGYTF. The CDR3, as DNA: TGTGCCAGTAGTATTTTGCGGGTAGGCTATGGCTACACCTTC.

This chain links TRBV11-3 with TRBJ2-6; D not certain. Germline CDR1 and CDR2: SGHNT and YENEEA. V was pared by 5 bases and J by 2 bases, with 4 bases between. This CDR3 has 13 residues. CDR3 bases: TGTGCCAGCAGCCCCACTGGGGCCAACGTCCTGACTTTC. Encoded protein: CASSPTGANVLTF. The whole variable domain, filled in from reference TRBV11-3 and TRBJ2-6, reads EAGVVQSPRYKIIEKKQPVAFWCNPISGHNTLYWYLQNLGQGPELLIRYENEEAVDDSQLPKDRFSAERLKGVDSTLKIQPAELGDSAVYLCASSPTGANVLTFGAGSRLTVL.

This chain connects TRBV12-3 or TRBV12-4 to TRBJ2-2, with a weak D call TRBD2 (6 bases). Trimming took off 6 bases at V and 4 bases at J, with 9 bases between the two ends. This CDR3 contains 13 residues. The DNA for the CDR3 is TGTGCCAGCAGGTTGACTAGCACCGGGGAGCTGTTTTTT. Translated, it gives CASRLTSTGELFF.

The chain combines TRBV19 with TRBJ2-5; 9 nucleotides line up with TRBD2. This CDR3 is 15 amino acids long. V lost 4 bases and J lost 0; bases outside the gene matches: 3. Germline CDR1 and CDR2: LNHDA and SQIVND (reference sequence). CDR3 amino acids: CASSRVAGDQETQYF. CDR3 in DNA: TGTGCCAGTAGTAGGGTAGCGGGAGACCAAGAGACCCAGTACTTC. Full variable domain (remainder filled in from reference TRBV19 and TRBJ2-5): DGGITQSPKYLFRKEGQNVTLSCEQNLNHDAMYWYRQDPGQGLRLIYYSQIVNDFQKGDIAEGYSVSREKKESFPLTVTSAQKNPTAFYLCASSRVAGDQETQYFGPGTRLLVL.

This chain links TRBV5-1 with TRBJ2-3; 10 bases line up with TRBD2. J lost 4 bases, V lost 2 bases, and 10 bases had no gene match. The CDR3 consists of 17 residues. CDR1 is SGHRS, CDR2 YFSETQ, per germline. DNA for the CDR3: TGCGCCAGCAGCTTAACTCCGGCTAGCGGGAGATCAGATACGCAGTATTTT. It codes for CASSLTPASGRSDTQYF. The whole variable domain, remainder taken from reference TRBV5-1 and TRBJ2-3, is KAGVTQTPRYLIKTRGQQVTLSCSPISGHRSVSWYQQTPGQGLQFLFEYFSETQRNKGNFPGRFSGRQFSNSRSEMNVSTLELGDSALYLCASSLTPASGRSDTQYFGPGTRLTVL.

This clone was seen once. This chain links TRBV19 with TRBJ2-5; D unresolved. Trimming shortened V by 11 bases and J by 3 bases, and 13 bases separated the two germline ends. CDR1 and CDR2 from the germline V gene are LNHDA and SQIVND (reference sequence). This CDR3 comprises 12 residues. In DNA, the CDR3 is TGTGCCTCCGGTGCTACCGAAGAGACCCAGTACTTC. Its protein is CASGATEETQYF.

The V call is TRBV7-8, the J call TRBJ2-3; 10 bases line up with TRBD2. Germline V gene sequence: CDR1 SGHVS, CDR2 FQNEAQ. This CDR3 is 15 amino acids long. The J segment lost 5 bases and the V segment lost 4 bases, leaving 6 bases of the junction unmatched. CDR3 protein: CASSSSGGAGDTQYF. CDR3 DNA sequence: TGTGCCAGCAGCTCCAGCGGGGGGGCGGGAGATACGCAGTATTTT.

The J gene is TRBJ2-2, the V gene TRBV28; D unclear. The CDR3 has 15 residues. Germline lookup yields CDR1 MDHEN and CDR2 SYDVKM. Trimming took off 5 bases at V and 7 bases at J, with 17 bases between the two ends. The CDR3 spells CASSPGSEFRGELFF. The DNA of the CDR3 is TGTGCCAGCAGTCCCGGTTCTGAGTTTCGCGGGGAGCTGTTTTTT.

The rearrangement uses TRBV19 and TRBJ2-7; 8 bases line up with TRBD1. With V trimmed by 7 bases and J by 2 bases, 4 bases remained unmatched. The CDR3 spans 13 residues. Germline CDR1 reads LNHDA; CDR2 reads SQIVND (reference sequence). This CDR3 reads CASKQGDPYEQYF. The CDR3, as DNA: TGTGCCAGTAAACAGGGGGACCCCTACGAGCAGTACTTC.

V gene TRBV5-1 combines with J gene TRBJ2-1; 7 nucleotides align to TRBD1. Germline V gene data show CDR1 as SGHRS and CDR2 as YFSETQ. After removal of 4 bases from V and 2 bases from J, the junction contained 3 bases not matched to a gene. CDR3 length: 14 residues. This CDR3 reads CASSGDSPYNEQFF. The CDR3 bases are TGCGCCAGCAGCGGGGACAGTCCCTACAATGAGCAGTTCTTC.

The CDR3 region is CASSVGGGLSGNTIYF. The CDR3 DNA follows: TGTGCCAGCAGCGTAGGCGGGGGGCTGTCTGGAAACACCATATATTTT. V gene TRBV9 combines with J gene TRBJ1-3, with TRBD1 as a possible D gene (6 bases). The germline V gene has CDR1 SGDLS and CDR2 YYNGEE. Trimming removed 0 bases at V and 1 base at J, with 11 bases between. CDR3 size: 16 residues.

This clone occurred once. The chain joins TRBV19 to TRBJ1-2; 8 positions agree with TRBD1. In germline, CDR1 is LNHDA, CDR2 SQIVND (reference sequence). This CDR3 has 13 amino acids. V was clipped by 4 bases and J by 8 bases; unmatched bases: 6. In nucleotides, the CDR3 is TGTGCCAGTAGTAGGGACAGGCGCGGGGGCTACACCTTC. This gives the protein CASSRDRRGGYTF.